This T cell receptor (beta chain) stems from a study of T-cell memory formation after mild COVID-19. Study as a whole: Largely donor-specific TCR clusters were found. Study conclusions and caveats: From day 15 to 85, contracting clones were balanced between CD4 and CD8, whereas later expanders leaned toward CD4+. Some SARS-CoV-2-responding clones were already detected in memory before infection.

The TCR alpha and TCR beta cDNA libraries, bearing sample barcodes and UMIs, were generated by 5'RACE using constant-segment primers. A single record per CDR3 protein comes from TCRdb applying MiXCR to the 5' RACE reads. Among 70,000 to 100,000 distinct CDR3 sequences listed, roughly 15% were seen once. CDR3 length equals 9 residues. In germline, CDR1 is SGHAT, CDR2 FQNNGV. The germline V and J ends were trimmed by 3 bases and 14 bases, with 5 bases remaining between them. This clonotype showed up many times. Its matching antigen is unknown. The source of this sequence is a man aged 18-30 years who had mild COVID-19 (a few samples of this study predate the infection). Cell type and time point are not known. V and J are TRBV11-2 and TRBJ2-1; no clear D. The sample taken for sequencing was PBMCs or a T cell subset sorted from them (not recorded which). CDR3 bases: TGTGCCAGCAGCTTCGTCAAGTTCTTC. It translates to CASSFVKFF.